The rows below give T cell receptor beta chains drawn from one sample of a study of blood T cell repertoires in COVID-19. This table comes from immunoSEQ multiplex PCR, and its TCRdb copy is limited to in-frame clones, with some not included. The table shows some 76,000 clones, with roughly four fifths occurring only once. The sample comprised peripheral blood. The source is a human donor in a cohort sampled during active COVID-19. Each CDR3 is given with its conserved first and last residue. The D gene is left open where the match is weak. Clone size appears in some rows only: once, few, many, or a class for an expanded clone.

NA TRBJ1-1 TRBD1 TRBV7-9 17 TGTGCCAGCAGCCCGGGGACAGGGGGTCCTCTGAACACTGAAGCTTTCTTT CASSPGTGGPLNTEAFF
NA TRBJ1-4 NA TRBV15 15 TGTGCCACCAGCAGAGACGGGAAAGATAATGAAAAACTGTTTTTT CATSRDGKDNEKLFF
few TRBJ1-2 NA TRBV5-1 13 TGCGCCAGCAGCTTGGTGGGGGCGGCCGGCTACACCTTC CASSLVGAAGYTF
NA TRBJ1-4 NA TRBV5-1 15 TGCGCCAGCTGCCCCGGGGGGGGCACTAATGAAAAACTGTTTTTT CASCPGGGTNEKLFF
once TRBJ2-7 TRBD1 TRBV2 14 TGTGCCAGCAGTTCGGACAGGGGGCGCCGCGAGCAGTACTTC CASSSDRGRREQYF
once TRBJ2-7 TRBD1 TRBV14 15 TGTGCCAGCAGGCTGTCCGGGACAGGGGCATACGAGCAGTACTTC CASRLSGTGAYEQYF
NA TRBJ2-1 TRBD2 TRBV4-1 16 TGCGCCAGCAGCCAAACTAGCGCTAGCTCCTACAATGAGCAGTTCTTC CASSQTSASSYNEQFF
NA TRBJ2-1 TRBD2 TRBV24-1 13 TGTGCCACAGGACTAGCGGGGGGGAATGAGCAGTTCTTC CATGLAGGNEQFF
NA TRBJ1-1 TRBD1 TRBV20-1 12 TGCAGTGCTAGTCCGACAGGGTTCGGTGGTTTCTTT CSASPTGFGGFF
NA TRBJ2-7 NA TRBV20-1 13 TGCAGTGCTAGTAGAACGGACGGGGACGAGCAGTACTTC CSASRTDGDEQYF
once TRBJ2-6 NA TRBV10-2 15 TGCGCCAGCAGATCAGGAGGGGCTGGGGCCAACGTCCTGACTTTC CASRSGGAGANVLTF
once TRBJ1-5 NA TRBV30 15 TGTGCCTGGAGCTTGGGGGGAAATAGCAATCAGCCCCAGCATTTT CAWSLGGNSNQPQHF
few TRBJ1-6 NA TRBV28 15 TGTGCCAGCAGTTTCAGTGGCAGGCGGGTATCGTCCCTCCACTTT CASSFSGRRVSSLHF